Detailed here is one TCR beta chain. Its antigen remains unidentified. Base quality data are lacking; no much larger clone is found one base away. V trim: 6 bases; J trim: 4 bases; unmatched bases: 6. There are 14 amino acids in the CDR3, from cysteine to phenylalanine inclusive. Of the read, only the CDR3 DNA is kept; its 42 bases are in frame from base 1. Taken from the germline V gene, the CDR1 and CDR2 loops are SGHRS and YFSETQ. This entry is derived from a study of blood T cell repertoires in COVID-19 (dated by TCRdb to the early 2020s). The study in broad terms: Samples from collaborators originated in the United States, Italy and Spain and spanned both the acute and convalescent phases of COVID-19. The prospective study material was composed of cDNA or gDNA derived from T cells, B-cell-depleted T cells, or PBMCs. The dataset comprised deeply sampled blood TCRbeta repertoires from subjects exposed to, actively infected with, or recovered from COVID-19. The repertoires were released in a freely available public database intended as a resource for research on the immune response to SARS-CoV-2. The samples were drawn from two sources: the first 160 participants of the ongoing ImmuneRACE study, and 1,200 or so subjects contributed by 6 global collaborators. The sample metadata nearly always contained a de-identified subject ID, COVID-19 status, age in years and sex. Where available, HLA class I and class II types were obtained from metadata supplied by the sample provider rather than from assay-based typing.

Participants in the prospective study were aged roughly 18 to 90 years, lived in about two dozen United States geographic areas, and enrolled through a virtual design. Cohort assignment in the prospective study relied on participant-reported clinical history from a screening survey and a study questionnaire. Recovered participants in ImmuneRACE Cohort 3 were defined by two consecutive negative NP/OP PCR tests, clearance by a healthcare professional, or resolution of symptoms. Mobile phlebotomists in the prospective study collected whole blood, serum and a nasopharyngeal or oropharyngeal swab from every participant. Additional blood draws and questionnaires over an approximately 2-month period could optionally be provided by prospective study participants. Prospective study blood samples were shipped either frozen or at room temperature before DNA extraction. The investigation overall reported the following: The quantity of clinical and demographic metadata differed by source and by participant and was supplied without curation.

The immunoSEQ Assay, a bias-controlled multiplex PCR, was used to amplify TCRbeta CDR3 regions from genomic DNA. In the source study's methods: Within the assay, amplification of reference gene primers was used to estimate how many nucleated cells each sample contained. To quantify the absolute abundance of each unique TCRbeta CDR3 rearrangement, sequence reads were collapsed and filtered. For each sample, productive Simpson clonality was calculated as the square root of Simpson's diversity index over productive rearrangements. As stored in TCRdb, this immuneACCESS dataset retains in-frame rearrangements with V and J assigned. A fraction of the clones does not appear; measured against another copy, unresolved V genes explain less than half of the discrepancy, and the remainder lacks a known reason. That table is the source of V, J and clone size, and D and trimming were worked out from the DNA. Across this sample there are 330,000 or so clones, with approximately 84% seen only once. The ten most abundant clones make up about 2.7% of the sample.

This receptor was taken from a woman aged 25 to 45 who had recovered from COVID-19. The rearrangement combines TRBV5-1 with TRBJ2-1, and 8 bases in between align with TRBD2. The sample taken for sequencing was PBMCs or T cells enriched from blood (not recorded which). The DNA sequence is given as TGCGCCAGCACCGGGGGGGCCGCTTACAATGAGCAGTTCTTC. Translated, it gives CASTGGAAYNEQFF.